This record concerns one T cell receptor (beta chain) sequence. The count of this clone is one. What antigen it recognizes has not been identified. No base-level quality is on record; no much larger clone is a single base apart. A second Seattle source provided samples from volunteer blood donors who had recovered from COVID-19. The collaborating institutions used their own protocols to collect whole blood in K2EDTA tubes. Collaborator samples were shipped for TCRbeta analysis as frozen whole blood, isolated PBMCs, or DNA extracted from either sample type. These data are taken from a study of blood T cell repertoires in COVID-19 (TCRdb year 2020). Study-wide context: Samples covering the acute and convalescent phases of COVID-19 were provided by collaborators in the United States, Italy and Spain. The material from the prospective study consisted of cDNA or gDNA derived from T cells, B-cell-depleted T cells, or PBMCs. Subjects who had been exposed to COVID-19, were actively infected with it, or had recovered from it provided the deeply sampled blood TCRbeta repertoires that made up the dataset. The repertoires were released in a freely available public database meant as a resource for research on the immune response to SARS-CoV-2. Samples came from the ongoing ImmuneRACE study (first 160 participants) plus 1,254 subjects from 6 global collaborators. Nearly every sample came with metadata listing a de-identified subject ID, COVID-19 status, age in years and sex. Where available, HLA class I and class II types were obtained from metadata supplied by the sample provider rather than from assay-based typing.

Paper-wide results and their limitations: The amount of clinical and demographic metadata varied by source and participant and was provided uncurated.

V trim: 5 bases; J trim: 5 bases; unmatched bases: 10. The CDR3 sequence holds 15 residues, the cysteine and phenylalanine included. Here the CDR3 DNA is all that survives: 45 bases in frame from base 1. In the germline V gene, CDR1 corresponds to SGHVS and CDR2 to FNYEAQ. The immunoSEQ Assay, a bias-controlled multiplex PCR, was used to amplify TCRbeta CDR3 regions from genomic DNA. The published analysis was carried out like this. The number of nucleated cells in each sample was estimated by amplification of reference gene primers within the assay. To quantify the absolute abundance of each unique TCRbeta CDR3 rearrangement, sequence reads were collapsed and filtered. For each sample, productive Simpson clonality was calculated as the square root of Simpson's diversity index over productive rearrangements. The table comes from immuneACCESS by way of TCRdb, which keeps in-frame sequences with V and J called. Part of the clones is missing from these tables; in studies checked, under half for an unresolved V gene and the rest for unknown reasons. Clone size and V and J calls were adopted from that table, with D and trimming inferred from the DNA. Counted in this sample were 85,000 to 100,000 clones; around 80% of them appeared once. The biggest ten clones account for nearly 9% of the sample.

Rearrangement joined TRBV7-6 to TRBJ2-7, and 9 junctional nucleotides match TRBD2. The source is a man aged 50-59 years who had recovered from COVID-19. Sequencing input: peripheral blood. The CDR3 reads as follows: CASSLSAGGPDEQYF. The DNA sequence is given as TGTGCCAGCAGCCTGTCTGCGGGAGGGCCCGACGAGCAGTACTTC.